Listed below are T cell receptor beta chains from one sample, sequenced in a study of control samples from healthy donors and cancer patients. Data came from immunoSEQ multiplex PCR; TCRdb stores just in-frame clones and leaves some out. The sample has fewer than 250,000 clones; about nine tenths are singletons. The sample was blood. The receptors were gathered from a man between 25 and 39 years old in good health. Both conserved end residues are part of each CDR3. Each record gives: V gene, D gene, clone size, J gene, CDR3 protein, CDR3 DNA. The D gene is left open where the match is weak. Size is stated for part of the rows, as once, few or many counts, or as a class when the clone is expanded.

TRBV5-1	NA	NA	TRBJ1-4	CASSRGTRAGNEKLFF	TGCGCCAGCAGCCGGGGGACGCGGGCTGGTAATGAAAAACTGTTTTTT
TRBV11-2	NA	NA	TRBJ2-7	CASSLVATDSYEQYF	TGTGCCAGCAGCTTAGTGGCGACAGATTCCTACGAGCAGTACTTC
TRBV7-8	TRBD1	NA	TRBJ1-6	CASSPSGQGNSPLHF	TGTGCCAGCAGCCCATCGGGACAGGGAAATTCACCCCTCCACTTT
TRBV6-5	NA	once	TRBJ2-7	CASSTRGEQYF	TGTGCCAGCAGTACCAGGGGCGAGCAGTACTTC
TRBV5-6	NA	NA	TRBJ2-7	CASSFVSTLYSEQYF	TGTGCCAGCAGCTTTGTGTCAACTCTCTACTCCGAGCAGTACTTC
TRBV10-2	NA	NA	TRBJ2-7	CASSESGEQYF	TGCGCCAGCAGTGAGTCGGGCGAGCAGTACTTC
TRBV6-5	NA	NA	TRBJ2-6	CASSYSMLAGANVLTF	TGTGCCAGCAGTTACTCGATGTTGGCCGGGGCCAACGTCCTGACTTTC
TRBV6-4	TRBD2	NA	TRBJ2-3	CASSDSSGGAGTDTQYF	TGTGCCAGCAGTGACTCAAGCGGGGGGGCTGGAACAGATACGCAGTATTTT
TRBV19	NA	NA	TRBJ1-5	CASSTNRNSNQPQHF	TGTGCCAGTAGTACCAACAGGAATAGCAATCAGCCCCAGCATTTT
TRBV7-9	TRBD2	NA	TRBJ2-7	CASSLSGLAGGSNYEQYF	TGTGCCAGCAGCTTATCGGGACTAGCGGGGGGGTCGAACTACGAGCAGTACTTC
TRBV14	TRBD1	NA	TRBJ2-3	CASSDRGDTQYF	TGTGCCAGCAGCGACAGGGGAGATACGCAGTATTTT
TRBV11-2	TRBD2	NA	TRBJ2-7	CASSLYLAGAPYEQYF	TGTGCCAGCAGCTTATATCTAGCGGGGGCTCCCTACGAGCAGTACTTC
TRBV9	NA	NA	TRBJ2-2	CASSVLDTGELFF	TGTGCCAGCAGCGTACTGGATACCGGGGAGCTGTTTTTT
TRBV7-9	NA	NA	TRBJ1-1	CASSLIRNTEAFF	TGTGCCAGCAGCCTAATTCGGAACACTGAAGCTTTCTTT
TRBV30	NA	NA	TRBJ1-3	CAWSVGHSGNTIYF	TGTGCCTGGAGTGTAGGTCACTCTGGAAACACCATATATTTT
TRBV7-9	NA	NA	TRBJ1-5	CASSSSERNQPQHF	TGTGCCAGCAGCTCATCGGAACGAAATCAGCCCCAGCATTTT
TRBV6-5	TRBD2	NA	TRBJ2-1	CASTKTSGGNNEQFF	TGTGCCAGCACCAAGACTAGCGGGGGGAACAATGAGCAGTTCTTC
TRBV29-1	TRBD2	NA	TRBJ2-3	CSVLSGGLDTQYF	TGCAGCGTCCTTAGCGGGGGGCTGGATACGCAGTATTTT
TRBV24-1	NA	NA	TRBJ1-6	CATSDGQYNSPLHF	TGTGCCACCAGTGACGGGCAGTATAATTCACCCCTCCACTTT
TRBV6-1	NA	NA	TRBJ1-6	CASSVNPQGSNSPLHF	TGTGCCAGCAGTGTCAACCCTCAGGGGAGTAATTCACCCCTCCACTTT
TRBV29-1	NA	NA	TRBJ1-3	CSVTGVNSGNTIYF	TGCAGCGTCACAGGTGTGAACTCTGGAAACACCATATATTTT
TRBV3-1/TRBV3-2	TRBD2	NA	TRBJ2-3	CASSPGLATDTQYF	TGTGCCAGCAGCCCGGGACTAGCCACAGATACGCAGTATTTT
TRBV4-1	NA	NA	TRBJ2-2	CASSQEGTNTGELFF	TGCGCCAGCAGCCAAGAGGGGACGAACACCGGGGAGCTGTTTTTT
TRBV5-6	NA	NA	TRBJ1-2	CASSPRTVYGYTF	TGTGCCAGCAGCCCACGGACAGTTTATGGCTACACCTTC
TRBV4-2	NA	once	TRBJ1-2	CASSQDGRGARWNGYTF	TGTGCCAGCAGCCAAGATGGAAGGGGGGCGAGATGGAATGGCTACACCTTC
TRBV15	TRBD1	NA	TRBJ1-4	CATSRPQGASEKLFF	TGTGCCACCAGCCGACCACAGGGGGCAAGTGAAAAACTGTTTTTT
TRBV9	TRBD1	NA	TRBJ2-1	CASSVEHSPGTGWNEQFF	TGTGCCAGCAGCGTAGAACATTCCCCCGGGACAGGGTGGAATGAGCAGTTCTTC
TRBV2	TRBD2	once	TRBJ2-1	CASSAGLAGEDEQFF	TGTGCCAGCAGTGCAGGACTAGCGGGAGAAGATGAGCAGTTCTTC
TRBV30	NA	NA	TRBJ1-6	CAWSDPGGYSYNSPLHF	TGTGCCTGGAGTGACCCGGGCGGTTACTCCTATAATTCACCCCTCCACTTT
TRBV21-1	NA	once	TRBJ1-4	CASSLTETFIATNEKLFF	TGTGCCAGCAGTCTCACAGAGACTTTCATAGCAACTAATGAAAAACTGTTTTTT
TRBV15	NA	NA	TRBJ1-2	CATSPRGDGYGYTF	TGTGCCACCAGCCCCAGGGGCGACGGCTATGGCTACACCTTC
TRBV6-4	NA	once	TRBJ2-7	CASSPRTADEQYF	TGTGCCAGCAGTCCCCGGACAGCGGACGAGCAGTACTTC
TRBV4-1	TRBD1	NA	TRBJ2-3	CASSQLMRRDSITDTQYF	TGCGCCAGCAGCCAACTAATGCGCCGGGACAGCATCACAGATACGCAGTATTTT
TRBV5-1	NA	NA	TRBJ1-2	CASSQEGRPTF	TGCGCCAGCAGCCAGGAGGGCCGACCGACCTTC
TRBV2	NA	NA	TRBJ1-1	CASSEGVGRSEAFF	TGTGCCAGCAGTGAAGGGGTAGGGCGATCAGAAGCTTTCTTT
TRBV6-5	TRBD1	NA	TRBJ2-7	CASSLGTGVSYEQYF	TGTGCCAGCAGTTTAGGGACAGGTGTGTCCTACGAGCAGTACTTC
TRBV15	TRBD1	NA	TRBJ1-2	CATSRDISGQGTGGYTF	TGTGCCACCAGCAGAGATATAAGTGGACAGGGGACCGGTGGCTACACCTTC
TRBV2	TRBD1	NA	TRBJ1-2	CASSDGAGGIYGYTF	TGTGCCAGCAGTGACGGGGCAGGGGGCATCTATGGCTACACCTTC
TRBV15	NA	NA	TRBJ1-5	CATSREGTSYSNQPQHF	TGTGCCACCAGCAGAGAGGGGACAAGTTATAGCAATCAGCCCCAGCATTTT
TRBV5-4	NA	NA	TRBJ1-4	CASSLAGRGNEKLFF	TGTGCCAGCAGCTTGGCGGGACGGGGGAATGAAAAACTGTTTTTT
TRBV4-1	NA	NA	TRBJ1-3	CASSQLIFRAGSGNTIYF	TGCGCCAGCAGCCAACTAATATTCCGGGCCGGCTCTGGAAACACCATATATTTT
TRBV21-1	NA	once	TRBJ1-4	CASSEGQINEKLFF	TGTGCCAGCAGCGAAGGACAGATTAATGAAAAACTGTTTTTT
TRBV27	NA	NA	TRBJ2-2	CASRRGAGYNTGELFF	TGTGCCAGCCGACGAGGGGCGGGGTACAACACCGGGGAGCTGTTTTTT